This T cell receptor beta chain was captured in a study of OX40 agonist ivuxolimab in advanced cancers. For the study at large: Under the entry rules, prior anti-PD-1, anti-PD-L1 or anti-CTLA-4 therapy was allowed, and about 40% had some.

Produced via immunoSEQ multiplex PCR; TCRdb's table is partial and in-frame only. The sample holds some 14,000 clones, 50% to 75% seen once. The CDR3 sequence is 13 residues long. V was cut by 5 bases and J by 3 bases, with 11 bases left in between. The germline gives CDR1 SGHVS, CDR2 FQNEAQ. A remark on this clone: With a much larger clone just one base away, this may be a read error.

The chain links TRBV7-8 to TRBJ2-7, with a tentative D call TRBD1 (5 bases). This clonotype was sampled from an adult with an advanced solid tumor such as melanoma, head and neck, liver or kidney cancer. The specimen comprised CD4+ or CD8+ T cells sorted from blood, sampled in a trial of the OX40 agonist ivuxolimab. The CDR3, as DNA: TGTGCCAGCAGCCCCCGACAGAGCTACGAGCAGTACTTC. Translating gives CASSPRQSYEQYF. The full variable domain, completed using reference TRBV7-8 and TRBJ2-7, is GAGVSQSPRYKVAKRGQDVALRCDPISGHVSLFWYQQALGQGPEFLTYFQNEAQLDKSGLPSDRFFAERPEGSVSTLKIQRTQQEDSAVYLCASSPRQSYEQYFGPGTRLTVT.